Following are 22 T cell receptor beta chains from one sample sequenced in a study of OX40 agonist ivuxolimab in advanced cancers. TCRdb's table, derived via immunoSEQ multiplex PCR, lists solely in-frame clones and lacks some. This sample has 75,000 to 100,000 clones, with approximately 91% found just once. The sequencing used CD4+ or CD8+ T cells sorted from blood, collected in a trial of the OX40 agonist ivuxolimab. These receptor sequences come from an adult with an advanced solid tumor such as melanoma, head and neck, liver or kidney cancer.

The DNA for the CDR3 is TGTGTCCTGGCAGTCGAAGAGACCCAGTACTTC. Its protein is CVLAVEETQYF. The V call is TRBV30, the J call TRBJ2-5; D not resolved. CDR1 is GTSNPN, CDR2 SVGIG, per germline (reference sequence). This CDR3 is built from 11 residues.

The V gene is TRBV4-3, the J gene TRBJ1-2; no clear D gene. Trimming removed 4 bases at V and 8 bases at J, with 14 bases between. Germline V gene lookup returns CDR1 LGHNA and CDR2 YSLEER. The CDR3 length is 13 residues. CDR3 nucleotides: TGCGCCAGCAGCCGAGTCCTCAGTAGCGGCTACACCTTC. This sequence encodes CASSRVLSSGYTF.

The chain has TRBV7-2 and TRBJ2-7, with no clear D. The CDR3 spans 14 residues. The V gene lost 1 base and the J gene lost 1 base, with 8 bases spanning the gap. Germline V gene data show CDR1 as SGHTA and CDR2 as FQGNSA. The chain's CDR3 is CASSLGPGSYEQYF. The CDR3 DNA sequence: TGTGCCAGCAGCTTAGGTCCAGGATCCTACGAGCAGTACTTC.

V usage is TRBV6-1 and J usage is TRBJ2-5, with D possibly TRBD2 on 6 matching bases. The J call may be in error: the DNA end matches TRBJ2-7 better. Germline V CDR1 and CDR2: MNHNS, SASEGT. CDR3 length equals 11 residues. DNA of the CDR3: TGTGCCACCACGGGGGTCAGCGAGCAGTACTTC. Its translation is CATTGVSEQYF.

Only a few counts were recorded for this clone. The rearrangement joins TRBV28 to TRBJ1-5; D unresolved. Germline V gene lookup returns CDR1 MDHEN and CDR2 SYDVKM. CDR3 length: 14 residues. The V gene lost 2 bases and the J gene lost 3 bases, with 8 bases spanning the gap. The CDR3 region has the DNA TGTGCCAGCAGTTTACGGAGGGACAATCAGCCCCAGCATTTT. This gives the protein CASSLRRDNQPQHF.

This rearrangement joins TRBV7-8 to TRBJ1-3, with D hard to call. CDR3 length: 14 amino acids. The V gene lost 3 bases and the J gene lost 4 bases, with 10 bases spanning the gap. Germline CDR1 reads SGHVS; CDR2 reads FQNEAQ. The CDR3 DNA reads as TGTGCCAGCAGCTTGATTTATGACGGAAACACCATATATTTT. It translates to CASSLIYDGNTIYF.

The chain combines TRBV19 with TRBJ1-6; 10 nucleotides agree with TRBD1. The CDR3 totals 13 residues. Unmatched junction bases numbered 3, after V lost 9 bases and J lost 7 bases. Germline V lookup: CDR1 LNHDA, CDR2 SQIVND (reference sequence). The CDR3, as DNA: TGTGCCAGCCGGGACAGGGGAAATTCACCCCTCCACTTT. Protein sequence: CASRDRGNSPLHF.

The chain combines TRBV7-2 with TRBJ2-2, with D perhaps given as TRBD1 or TRBD2 (5 bases each). This CDR3 spans 14 amino acids. Trimming pared 5 bases from V and 5 bases from J, leaving 12 bases between. The V gene's germline CDR1 is SGHTA and CDR2 FQGNSA. CDR3 bases: TGTGCCAGCAGCGAAGTTGAGGGGACCGGGGAGCTGTTTTTT. It codes for CASSEVEGTGELFF.

The chain employs TRBV4-3 and TRBJ2-1, with TRBD2 matching over 12 bases. In germline, CDR1 is LGHNA, CDR2 YSLEER. V lost 0 bases, J lost 9 bases, and 6 bases stayed unmatched. This CDR3 comprises 16 residues. The CDR3 nucleotides are TGCGCCAGCAGCCAAGATGGCCTAGCGGGGGGGCGTGAGCAGTTCTTC. It codes for CASSQDGLAGGREQFF.

The rearrangement links TRBV7-9 to TRBJ2-3; no definite D call. V was pared by 6 bases and J by 2 bases, with 6 bases between. The germline V gene has CDR1 SEHNR and CDR2 FQNEAQ (reference sequence). The CDR3 length is 12 residues. CDR3 residues: CASSFDTDTQYF. In nucleotides, the CDR3 is TGTGCCAGCAGTTTTGACACAGATACGCAGTATTTT.

V gene TRBV10-3 combines with J gene TRBJ1-2; 9 nucleotides align to TRBD1. V was pared by 8 bases and J by 0 bases, with 4 bases of the junction left unmatched. The CDR3 loop spans 14 amino acids. Germline V CDR1 and CDR2: ENHRY, SYGVKD. The DNA for the CDR3 is TGTGCCATCGGGACAGGGTCGGCTAACTATGGCTACACCTTC. Translated: CAIGTGSANYGYTF.

The J gene is TRBJ1-1, the V gene TRBV5-1, with D perhaps matching TRBD1 (5 bases). Germline V gives CDR1 SGHRS, CDR2 YFSETQ. This CDR3 is built from 14 residues. V shed 4 bases and J shed 7 bases, with 17 bases lying between them. The CDR3 DNA follows: TGCGCCAGCAGCATGGAGGGGACGGGAGGTGAAGCTTTCTTT. It specifies CASSMEGTGGEAFF.

This chain uses TRBV7-9 with TRBJ2-2; D not resolved. This CDR3 contains 13 residues. Germline CDR1 and CDR2: SEHNR and FQNEAQ (reference sequence). Trimming stripped 5 bases from V and 7 bases from J, with 11 bases between. CDR3 amino acids: CASSATLIGELFF. The CDR3 coding sequence is TGTGCCAGCAGCGCGACCCTCATCGGGGAGCTGTTTTTT.

The chain employs TRBV7-4 and TRBJ1-1; no clear D. CDR1 and CDR2 (germline): SGHVT, SQSDAQ. The CDR3 is 15 residues long. V dropped 1 base and J dropped 1 base, with 10 bases sitting between them. In nucleotides, the CDR3 is TGTGCCAGCAGCTTAGTCCAGGTTTCGAACACTGAAGCTTTCTTT. Its translation: CASSLVQVSNTEAFF.

The chain has TRBV30 and TRBJ2-7, with 10 positions matching TRBD2. This CDR3 region has 14 residues. From germline, CDR1 is GTSNPN and CDR2 SVGIG (reference sequence). Trimming at V came to 3 bases and at J to 5 bases, leaving 7 bases not matched to a gene. CDR3 loop: CAWRQLAGVDEQYF. In DNA, the CDR3 is TGTGCCTGGAGACAGCTAGCGGGAGTTGACGAGCAGTACTTC.

This CDR3 reads CSVERKRTYCATNEKLFF. CDR3 DNA: TGCAGCGTTGAGAGGAAAAGGACATACTGTGCAACTAATGAAAAACTGTTTTTT. This sequence joins TRBV29-1 and TRBJ1-4, with a tentative D call TRBD1 (5 bases). This CDR3 comprises 18 residues. Trimming stripped 3 bases from V and 0 bases from J, with 20 bases between. Germline V gene lookup returns CDR1 SQVTM and CDR2 ANQGSEA.

The chain employs TRBV15 and TRBJ1-5, with a weak D call TRBD1 (6 bases). Germline V lookup: CDR1 LNHNV, CDR2 YYDKDF (reference sequence). V gave up 5 bases and J gave up 5 bases, with 25 bases separating them. This CDR3 comprises 18 residues. The CDR3 DNA reads TGTGCCACCAGCGAACTACATGAACAGGGTTTTCGGCATCAGCCCCAGCATTTT. Protein product: CATSELHEQGFRHQPQHF.

This clone is a singleton in its sample. The rearrangement joins TRBV7-9 to TRBJ2-1, with 9 positions matching TRBD2. V trimming: 4 bases; J trimming: 0 bases; junction bases outside the gene matches: 4. The CDR3 covers 16 residues. Germline V CDR1 and CDR2: SEHNR, FQNEAQ (reference sequence). The CDR3 DNA sequence: TGTGCCAGCAGCTCATCAGCGGGAGGCTCCTACAATGAGCAGTTCTTC. It codes for CASSSSAGGSYNEQFF.

The rearrangement uses TRBV7-9 and TRBJ1-2; D is perhaps TRBD1 (6 bases). CDR3 size: 16 residues. CDR1 is SEHNR, CDR2 FQNEAQ, per germline (reference sequence). V lost 0 bases, J lost 3 bases, and 14 bases lay in between. In nucleotides, the CDR3 is TGTGCCAGCAGCTTAGCGCGGGGCGGGGGCGACTATGGCTACACCTTC. Translating it yields CASSLARGGGDYGYTF. Together with reference TRBV7-9 and TRBJ1-2, the CDR3 gives the full variable domain: DTGVSQNPRHKITKRGQNVTFRCDPISEHNRLYWYRQTLGQGPEFLTYFQNEAQLEKSRLLSDRFSAERPKGSFSTLEIQRTEQGDSAMYLCASSLARGGGDYGYTFGSGTRLTVV.

The V call is TRBV5-4, the J call TRBJ2-3; TRBD2 agrees at 8 bases. This CDR3 region has 14 residues. Trimming at V came to 7 bases and at J to 5 bases, leaving 9 bases not matched to a gene. Germline values: CDR1 SGHNT, CDR2 YYREEE (reference sequence). CDR3 DNA sequence: TGTGCCAGCCGAAACGGGGGGGCGGGAGATACGCAGTATTTT. Translating it yields CASRNGGAGDTQYF. Combining the CDR3 with reference TRBV5-4 and TRBJ2-3 gives the whole variable domain ETGVTQSPTHLIKTRGQQVTLRCSSQSGHNTVSWYQQALGQGPQFIFQYYREEENGRGNFPPRFSGLQFPNYSSELNVNALELDDSALYLCASRNGGAGDTQYFGPGTRLTVL.

In its sample, this clone was seen once. The rearrangement uses TRBV28 and TRBJ1-1; no firm D call. The germline V gene has CDR1 MDHEN and CDR2 SYDVKM. This CDR3 is built from 13 residues. Between the trimmed V and J ends, which lost 3 bases and 3 bases, there was a span of 8 bases. This CDR3 reads CASSFVRDTEAFF. In DNA form, the CDR3 reads TGTGCCAGCAGTTTCGTTCGGGACACTGAAGCTTTCTTT.

The J gene is TRBJ2-2, the V gene TRBV28; the match to TRBD2 covers 7 bases. This CDR3 spans 14 amino acids. The trim removed 8 bases at V and 4 bases at J, leaving 7 bases unmatched. Per germline, CDR1 MDHEN and CDR2 SYDVKM. CDR3 residues: CASYTGTITGELFF. CDR3 sequence (DNA): TGTGCCAGCTACACCGGGACTATCACCGGGGAGCTGTTTTTT.